The clone carrying this T cell receptor (beta chain) has just a few counts. Its antigen is as yet unknown. Oncomine TCR Beta short-read sequencing was applied to DNA from cultured CD4+ T cells. Cultures of CD4+ T cells served as the source for extracting genomic DNA. TCRdb redid the calling of the PCR reads with MiXCR, one entry per CDR3 protein. The sample contains 8,000 or so distinct CDR3 sequences, about 21% of which appear only once. This sample was taken from a study of vaccination and CD4 T cells after COVID-19. Study information: Convalescent cases consisted of six males and four females, of whom two were Hispanic. Whole-study results and caveats: The appearance of a median around 90% of reactive clones in convalescent patients occurred only post-vaccination.

Trimming cost V 4 bases and J 0 bases, with 13 bases left between them. The CDR3 has 16 amino acids. Germline V gene data show CDR1 as KGHDR and CDR2 as SFDVKD. Specified treatment: approximately nine-day PBMC culture with coronavirus spike peptide pools or control peptides (ViraFEST assay). Each well received 2 million or so PBMCs, cultured with around 10 IU/ml IL-2 and 9.5 to 10 ug/ml peptide pools. This clonotype originated in a human donor who had recovered from COVID-19. The rearrangement uses TRBV24-1 and TRBJ2-3, with D possibly TRBD2 on 5 matching bases. The sample consisted of CD4+ T cells from blood, cultured in vitro, taken after SARS-CoV-2 vaccination. DNA for the CDR3: TGTGCCACCAGTGAGTCAAAGCGGTCTAGCACAGATACGCAGTATTTT. Protein: CATSESKRSSTDTQYF.